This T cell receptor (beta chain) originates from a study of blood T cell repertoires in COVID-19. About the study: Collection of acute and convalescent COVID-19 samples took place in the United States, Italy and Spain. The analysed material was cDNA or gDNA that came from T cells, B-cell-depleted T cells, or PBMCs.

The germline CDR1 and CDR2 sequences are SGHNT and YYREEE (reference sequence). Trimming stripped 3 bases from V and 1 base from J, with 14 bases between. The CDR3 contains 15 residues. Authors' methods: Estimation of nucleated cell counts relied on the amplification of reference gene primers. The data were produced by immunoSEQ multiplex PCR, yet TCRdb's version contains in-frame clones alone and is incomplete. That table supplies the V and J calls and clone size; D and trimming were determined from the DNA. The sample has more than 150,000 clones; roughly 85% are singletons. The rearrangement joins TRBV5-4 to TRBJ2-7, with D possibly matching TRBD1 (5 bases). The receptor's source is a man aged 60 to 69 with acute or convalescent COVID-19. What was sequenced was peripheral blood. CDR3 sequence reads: CASSSNPRESYEQYF. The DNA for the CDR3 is TGTGCCAGCAGCTCCAACCCCAGGGAATCCTACGAGCAGTACTTC.